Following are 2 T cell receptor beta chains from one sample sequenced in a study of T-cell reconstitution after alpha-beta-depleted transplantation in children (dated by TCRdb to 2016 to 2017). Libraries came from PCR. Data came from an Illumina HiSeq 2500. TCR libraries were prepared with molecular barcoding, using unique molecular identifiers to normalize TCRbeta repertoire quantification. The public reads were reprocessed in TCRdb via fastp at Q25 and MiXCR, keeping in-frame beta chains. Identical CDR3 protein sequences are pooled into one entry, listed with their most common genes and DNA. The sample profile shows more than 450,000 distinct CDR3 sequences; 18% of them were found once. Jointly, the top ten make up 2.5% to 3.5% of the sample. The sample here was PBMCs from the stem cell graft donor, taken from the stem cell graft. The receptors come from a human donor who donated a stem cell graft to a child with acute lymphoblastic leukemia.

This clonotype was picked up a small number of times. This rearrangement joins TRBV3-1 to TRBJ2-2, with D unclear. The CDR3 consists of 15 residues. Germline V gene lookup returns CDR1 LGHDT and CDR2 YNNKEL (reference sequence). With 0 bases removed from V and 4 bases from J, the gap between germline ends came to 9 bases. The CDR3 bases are TGTGCCAGCAGCCAAGATCCCCTTCCCACCGGGGAGCTGTTTTTT. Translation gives CASSQDPLPTGELFF.

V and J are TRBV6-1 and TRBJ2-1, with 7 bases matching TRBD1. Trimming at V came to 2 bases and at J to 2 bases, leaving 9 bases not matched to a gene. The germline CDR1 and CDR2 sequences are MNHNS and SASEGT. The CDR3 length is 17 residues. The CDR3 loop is CASSESRGLIPYNEQFF. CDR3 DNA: TGTGCCAGCAGTGAATCTAGGGGGCTAATTCCCTACAATGAGCAGTTCTTC.